Listed below are T cell receptor beta chains from one sample, sequenced in a study of radiation and T cells in renal cell carcinoma. Assay used: immunoSEQ multiplex PCR; TCRdb lists only in-frame clones, some missing. The data show about 150,000 clones, 70% to 90% seen once. Sequenced material: blood, taken from a patient whose treatment included radiotherapy and nephrectomy. The receptor source for this set is a woman aged 45-59 years with renal cell carcinoma. Both conserved end residues are part of each CDR3. D genes are given only for firm matches. Clone sizes are given selectively: once, few, many, or a class where the clone is expanded.

clone size,J gene,V gene,D gene,CDR3 DNA,CDR3 protein
.,TRBJ1-3,TRBV29-1,.,TGCAGCGCTGGGGGGGTTTACTCTGGAAACACCATATATTTT,CSAGGVYSGNTIYF
once,TRBJ1-6,TRBV4-1,.,TGCGCCAGCAGCCAAAGCCAGCAGATCTCCTATAATTCACCCCTCCACTTT,CASSQSQQISYNSPLHF
.,TRBJ2-1,TRBV14,.,TGTGCCAGCAGCGAACCCCCCGGGGGCTGGCAGTTCTTC,CASSEPPGGWQFF
.,TRBJ1-1,TRBV2,TRBD1,TGTGCCAGCAGTGGGACAGGGGGAGAAGCTTTCTTT,CASSGTGGEAFF
few,TRBJ1-2,TRBV4-2,.,TGTGCCAGCAGCCAAGATCAGTCGGGGGCCTATGGCTACACCTTC,CASSQDQSGAYGYTF
.,TRBJ1-1,TRBV18,.,TGTGCCAGCTCACCACGGGGGGACGCAGAGGCTTTCTTT,CASSPRGDAEAFF
.,TRBJ1-4,TRBV4-3,.,TGCGCCAGCAGCCAAGACAGGGTAGGAGGGCAAAAACTGTTTTTT,CASSQDRVGGQKLFF
.,TRBJ2-2,TRBV5-4,TRBD1,TGTGCCAGCAGCACGACAGGGGGCGCATGGGGCCGGGAGCTGTTTTTT,CASSTTGGAWGRELFF
.,TRBJ2-3,TRBV6-5,.,TGTGCCAGCAGTTACGGGCGGGGGCTACCCCGAGATACGCAGTATTTT,CASSYGRGLPRDTQYF
.,TRBJ2-5,TRBV7-3,.,TGTGCCAGCAGTAGGGGGACCGGGACGACCCAGTACTTC,CASSRGTGTTQYF
.,TRBJ1-1,TRBV7-9,TRBD1,TGTGCCAGCAGCTTAAAGGGGGCAAACACTGAAGCTTTCTTT,CASSLKGANTEAFF
.,TRBJ1-1,TRBV7-8,.,TGTGCCAGCAGCTGGAGTGGACAGCTGAACACTAAAGCTTTCTTT,CASSWSGQLNTKAFF
.,TRBJ2-1,TRBV29-1,TRBD2,TGCAGCGTCAAGACTAGCGGGGGGAATGAGCAGTTCTTC,CSVKTSGGNEQFF
.,TRBJ1-1,TRBV7-8,.,TGTGCCAGCAGCTCCATGAGGACTACAAACACTGAAGCTTTCTTT,CASSSMRTTNTEAFF
.,TRBJ2-2,TRBV6-6,.,TGTGCCAGCAGCGGGCGCACCGGGAGCACCGGGGAGCTGTTTTTT,CASSGRTGSTGELFF
.,TRBJ1-1,TRBV5-1,TRBD1,TGCGCCAGCAGCTTGTTCACAGGGGGGGACACTGAAGCTTTCTTT,CASSLFTGGDTEAFF
.,TRBJ1-5,TRBV19,.,TGTGCCAGTAGTTTGGCGGGAAATCAGCCCCAGCATTTT,CASSLAGNQPQHF
.,TRBJ1-2,TRBV6-5,.,TGTGCCAGCAGGGAGAAGACAGAAAGGCATATTGGCTACACCTTC,CASREKTERHIGYTF
.,TRBJ2-7,TRBV18,.,TGTGCCAGCTCACCAGACACCTACGAGCAGTACTTC,CASSPDTYEQYF
.,TRBJ1-2,TRBV19,.,TGTGCCAGTAGTGCCCCGGGACAAGGAGTGGGCGGCTACACCTTC,CASSAPGQGVGGYTF
.,TRBJ1-1,TRBV6-1,.,TGTGCCAGCAGAAAGCCGGACGGGAACACTGAAGCTTTCTTT,CASRKPDGNTEAFF
many,TRBJ1-6,TRBV6-6,.,TGTGCCAGCAGTTTAGGACCGGATTCACCCCTCCACTTT,CASSLGPDSPLHF
few,TRBJ2-7,TRBV6-1,.,TGTGCCAGCATCAATCAAGGGGCCGAGCAGTACTTC,CASINQGAEQYF
few,TRBJ1-6,TRBV7-2,TRBD1,TGTGCCAGCAGCTCACTTTTTCCGGGACAGGGATCACCCCTCCACTTT,CASSSLFPGQGSPLHF